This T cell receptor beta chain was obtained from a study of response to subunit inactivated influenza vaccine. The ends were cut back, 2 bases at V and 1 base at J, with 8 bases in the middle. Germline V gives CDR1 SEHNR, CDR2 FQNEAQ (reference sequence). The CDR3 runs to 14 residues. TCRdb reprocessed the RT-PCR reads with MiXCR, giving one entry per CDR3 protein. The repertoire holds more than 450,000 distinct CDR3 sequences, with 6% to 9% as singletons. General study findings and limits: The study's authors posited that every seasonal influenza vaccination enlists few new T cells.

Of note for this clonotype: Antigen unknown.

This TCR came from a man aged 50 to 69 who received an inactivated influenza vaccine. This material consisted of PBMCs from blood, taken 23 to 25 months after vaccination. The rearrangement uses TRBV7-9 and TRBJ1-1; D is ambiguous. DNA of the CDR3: TGTGCCAGCAGCTTAAGACCACAGAACACTGAAGCTTTCTTT. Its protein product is CASSLRPQNTEAFF.